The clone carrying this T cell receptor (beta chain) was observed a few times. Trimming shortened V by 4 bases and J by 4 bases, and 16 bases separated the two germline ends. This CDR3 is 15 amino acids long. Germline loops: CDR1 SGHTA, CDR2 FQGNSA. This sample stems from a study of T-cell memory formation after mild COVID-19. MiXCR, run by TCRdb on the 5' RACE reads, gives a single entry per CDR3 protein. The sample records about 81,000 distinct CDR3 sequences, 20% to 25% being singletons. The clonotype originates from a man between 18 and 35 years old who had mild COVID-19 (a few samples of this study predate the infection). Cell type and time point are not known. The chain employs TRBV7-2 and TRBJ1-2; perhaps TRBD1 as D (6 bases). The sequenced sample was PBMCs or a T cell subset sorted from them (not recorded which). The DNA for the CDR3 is TGTGCCAGCAGCTATCGGACAGACAATCCCTATGGCTACACCTTC. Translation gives CASSYRTDNPYGYTF.